The 17 T cell receptor beta chains below all came from one sample that was sequenced in a study of blood T cell repertoires in COVID-19. Sequencing used immunoSEQ multiplex PCR; TCRdb keeps in-frame clones, though not all of them. Counted here are a few hundred thousand clones, approximately 80% occurring once; the ten biggest clones make up over 7%. Sequencing used PBMCs or T cells enriched from blood (not recorded which). Receptors originate from a woman in her forties with acute COVID-19.

This clone has more than one count but fewer than ten. The chain couples TRBV10-3 to TRBJ1-5; the match to TRBD1 covers 7 bases. The CDR3 has 15 residues. The germline gives CDR1 ENHRY, CDR2 SYGVKD. The V segment lost 6 bases and the J segment 3 bases; nucleotides outside the gene matches: 8. For the CDR3, the DNA is TGTGCCATCAGGAAGGAACAGGGGAACAATCAGCCCCAGCATTTT. Translating gives CAIRKEQGNNQPQHF.

V and J are TRBV6-5 and TRBJ1-5, with D perhaps matching TRBD1 (5 bases). In germline, CDR1 is MNHEY, CDR2 SVGAGI. V was shortened by 5 bases and J by 5 bases, with 13 bases between the two germline ends. The CDR3 is 14 residues long. In DNA, the CDR3 is TGTGCCAGCAGTAATCCAAGGGGATATCAGCCCCAGCATTTT. Protein sequence: CASSNPRGYQPQHF.

V gene TRBV5-1 combines with J gene TRBJ1-3; possibly TRBD1 for D (5 bases). The CDR3 totals 16 residues. CDR1 and CDR2 (germline): SGHRS, YFSETQ. The germline V and J ends were trimmed by 6 bases and 4 bases, with 20 bases remaining between them. The CDR3 region has the DNA TGCGCCAGCACCCTGACGACAGCCGAACGAGGAAACACCATATATTTT. Its translation: CASTLTTAERGNTIYF.

The chain has TRBV27 and TRBJ1-1, with 9 bases that match TRBD1. The CDR3 covers 13 residues. Germline lookup yields CDR1 MNHEY and CDR2 SMNVEV (reference sequence). Germline trimming cut 6 bases from V and 6 bases from J; bases unmatched to any gene: 5. CDR3 amino acids: CASRTGGRAEAFF. CDR3 bases: TGTGCCAGCAGGACAGGGGGAAGGGCTGAAGCTTTCTTT.

V and J are TRBV5-6 and TRBJ2-7; D is perhaps TRBD2 (6 bases). V was clipped by 4 bases and J by 6 bases, with 11 bases between them. This CDR3 spans 12 amino acids. Germline V gene data show CDR1 as SGHDT and CDR2 as YYEEEE. DNA of the CDR3: TGTGCCAGCAGCCCGCAGGGAGGCGAGCAGTACTTC. Translating gives CASSPQGGEQYF. Filled out from reference TRBV5-6 and TRBJ2-7, the complete variable domain reads DAGVTQSPTHLIKTRGQQVTLRCSPKSGHDTVSWYQQALGQGPQFIFQYYEEEERQRGNFPDRFSGHQFPNYSSELNVNALLLGDSALYLCASSPQGGEQYFGPGTRLTVT.

This clone was seen once. The chain is built from TRBV4-2 and TRBJ2-1; D may be TRBD1 (6 bases). V gave up 1 base and J gave up 4 bases, with 8 bases separating them. CDR1 and CDR2 from the germline V gene are LGHNA and YNFKEQ. The CDR3 covers 14 residues. The CDR3 DNA is TGTGCCAGCAGCCAAGGGACAGAATACAATGAGCAGTTCTTC. Translation gives CASSQGTEYNEQFF.

This clone showed up just a few times. The V and J genes are TRBV7-8 and TRBJ2-7; D is uncertain. This CDR3 is 13 amino acids long. The V gene's germline CDR1 is SGHVS and CDR2 FQNEAQ. The V end was cut by 1 base, the J end by 2 bases, with 6 bases between. The CDR3 nucleotides read TGTGCCAGCAGCTTAGAAGTAGCCTACGAGCAGTACTTC. As protein: CASSLEVAYEQYF.

This clone appeared a few times. CDR3 DNA sequence: TGTGCCAGCAGCCGGTTGGTACAGCTTCTGTTTGATTCACCCCTCCACTTT. It translates to CASSRLVQLLFDSPLHF. The rearrangement links TRBV21-1 to TRBJ1-6; the table calls TRBD1, which could not be checked here. TRBV21-1 corresponds to a pseudogene. This CDR3 has 17 residues.

This chain connects TRBV6-6 to TRBJ2-7; 7 positions agree with TRBD1. CDR1 and CDR2 from the germline V gene are MNHNY and SVGAGI (reference sequence). There are 15 residues in the CDR3. J lost 1 base, V lost 5 bases, and 8 bases had no gene match. The CDR3, as DNA: TGTGCCAGCAGTCCGAGACAGGGTGCATCCTACGAGCAGTACTTC. It encodes CASSPRQGASYEQYF.

This clone has just a few counts. The chain couples TRBV30 to TRBJ1-2; 11 nucleotides match TRBD1. Germline CDR1 is GTSNPN and CDR2 is SVGIG (reference sequence). This CDR3 region has 12 residues. With V trimmed by 2 bases and J by 8 bases, 1 base remained unmatched. The CDR3, as DNA: TGTGCCTGGAGTTGGACAGGGGGCGGCTACACCTTC. Translation: CAWSWTGGGYTF.

Worth noting for this clone: This CDR3 is also generated by other DNA sequences in the sample. The chain recombines TRBV7-3 with TRBJ1-1; 9 bases are shared with TRBD1. CDR1 and CDR2 (germline): SGHTA, FQGTGA. After removal of 3 bases from V and 2 bases from J, the junction contained 1 base not matched to a gene. This CDR3 spans 14 amino acids. The CDR3 sequence is CASSLTGGNTEAFF. The DNA of the CDR3 is TGTGCCAGCAGCTTGACAGGGGGTAACACTGAAGCTTTCTTT.

This clone has more than one count but fewer than ten. This sequence joins TRBV9 and TRBJ2-3; 7 bases match TRBD1. CDR3 length: 15 amino acids. Germline V gene data show CDR1 as SGDLS and CDR2 as YYNGEE. Trimming cost V 3 bases and J 4 bases; bases outside gene matches: 8. The CDR3 spells CASSASQGLADTQYF. The CDR3 region has the DNA TGTGCCAGCAGCGCCTCACAGGGGTTGGCAGATACGCAGTATTTT. The full variable domain, its missing parts supplied by reference TRBV9 and TRBJ2-3, is DSGVTQTPKHLITATGQRVTLRCSPRSGDLSVYWYQQSLDQGLQFLIQYYNGEERAKGNILERFSAQQFPDLHSELNLSSLELGDSALYFCASSASQGLADTQYFGPGTRLTVL.

The chain employs TRBV11-1 and TRBJ1-1; 7 bases agree with TRBD1. The trim removed 6 bases at V and 5 bases at J, leaving 12 bases unmatched. Germline assignment: CDR1 SGHAT and CDR2 FQDESV (reference sequence). CDR3 length equals 15 residues. This CDR3 reads CASSYSGGGITEAFF. The CDR3 DNA follows: TGTGCCAGCAGTTACTCGGGAGGGGGCATTACTGAAGCTTTCTTT. Complete variable domain (other parts from reference TRBV11-1 and TRBJ1-1): EAEVAQSPRYKITEKSQAVAFWCDPISGHATLYWYRQILGQGPELLVQFQDESVVDDSQLPKDRFSAERLKGVDSTLKIQPAELGDSAMYLCASSYSGGGITEAFFGQGTRLTVV.

V gene TRBV10-3 combines with J gene TRBJ1-2, with no clear D. Germline V gene sequence: CDR1 ENHRY, CDR2 SYGVKD. There are 15 residues in the CDR3. V gave up 10 bases and J gave up 2 bases, with 20 bases separating them. This CDR3 reads CATVKGEGSNYGYTF. As DNA, the CDR3 is TGTGCCACGGTTAAAGGAGAGGGTTCGAACTATGGCTACACCTTC.

This chain joins TRBV28 and TRBJ1-1; D is unclear. V lost 10 bases and J 2 bases, leaving 14 bases between the germline ends. The CDR3 totals 13 residues. Germline loops: CDR1 MDHEN, CDR2 SYDVKM. As DNA, the CDR3 is TGTGCCACCTTGCTGGGAGGCAACACTGAAGCTTTCTTT. It codes for CATLLGGNTEAFF.

The J gene is TRBJ2-3, the V gene TRBV5-1; no definite D call. V was trimmed by 5 bases and J by 4 bases, leaving 8 bases between them. This CDR3 spans 12 amino acids. CDR1 is SGHRS, CDR2 YFSETQ, per germline. The CDR3 nucleotides are TGCGCCAGCAGTCGTCCTTCAGATACGCAGTATTTT. Translating it yields CASSRPSDTQYF. Full variable domain (remainder filled in from reference TRBV5-1 and TRBJ2-3): KAGVTQTPRYLIKTRGQQVTLSCSPISGHRSVSWYQQTPGQGLQFLFEYFSETQRNKGNFPGRFSGRQFSNSRSEMNVSTLELGDSALYLCASSRPSDTQYFGPGTRLTVL.

The genes are TRBV4-3 and TRBJ1-2; 9 bases match TRBD1. CDR1 is LGHNA, CDR2 YSLEER, per germline. This CDR3 has 13 amino acids. With V trimmed by 4 bases and J by 8 bases, 5 bases remained unmatched. CDR3 sequence reads: CASSRGTGMGYTF. Written as DNA, the CDR3 is TGCGCCAGCAGCCGAGGGACAGGGATGGGCTACACCTTC.